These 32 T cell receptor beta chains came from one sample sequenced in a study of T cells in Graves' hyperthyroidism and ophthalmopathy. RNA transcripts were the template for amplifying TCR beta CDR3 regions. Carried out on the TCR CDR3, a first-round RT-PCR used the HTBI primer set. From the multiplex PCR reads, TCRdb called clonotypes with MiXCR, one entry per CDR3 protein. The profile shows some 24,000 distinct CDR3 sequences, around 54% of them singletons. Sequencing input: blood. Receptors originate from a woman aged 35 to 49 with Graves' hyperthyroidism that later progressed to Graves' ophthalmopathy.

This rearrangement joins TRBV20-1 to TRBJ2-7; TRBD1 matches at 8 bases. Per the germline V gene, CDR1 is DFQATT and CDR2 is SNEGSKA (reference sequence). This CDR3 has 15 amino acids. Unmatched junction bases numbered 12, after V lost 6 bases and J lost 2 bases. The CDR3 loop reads CSAEYSGGEAYEQYF. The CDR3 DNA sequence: TGCAGTGCGGAATACTCAGGGGGCGAGGCCTACGAGCAGTACTTC.

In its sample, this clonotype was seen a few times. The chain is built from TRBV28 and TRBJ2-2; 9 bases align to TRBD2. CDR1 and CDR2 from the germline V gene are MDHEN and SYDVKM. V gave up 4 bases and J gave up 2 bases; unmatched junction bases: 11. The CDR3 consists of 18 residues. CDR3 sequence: CASSWNSGSPSNTGELFF. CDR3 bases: TGTGCCAGCAGTTGGAATAGCGGGAGCCCCAGCAACACCGGGGAGCTGTTTTTT.

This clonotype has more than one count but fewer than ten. The CDR3 nucleotides read TGCAGTGCTAGTCCAGCTTTCTTT. Residues: CSASPAFF. The gene calls are TRBV20-1 and TRBJ1-1; D not certain. Germline CDR1 and CDR2: DFQATT and SNEGSKA (reference sequence). V lost 3 bases and J 10 bases, leaving 3 bases between the germline ends. There are 8 residues in the CDR3.

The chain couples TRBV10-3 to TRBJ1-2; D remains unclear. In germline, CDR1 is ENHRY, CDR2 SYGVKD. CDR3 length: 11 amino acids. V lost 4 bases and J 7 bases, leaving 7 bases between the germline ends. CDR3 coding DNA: TGTGCCATCAGTGGGAGAGGTGGCTACACCTTC. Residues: CAISGRGGYTF.

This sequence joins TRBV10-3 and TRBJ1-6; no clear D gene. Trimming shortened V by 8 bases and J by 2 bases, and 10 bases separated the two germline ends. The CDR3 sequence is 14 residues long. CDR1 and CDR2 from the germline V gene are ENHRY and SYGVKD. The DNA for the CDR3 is TGTGCCATCGGGAGGGATCCCTATAATTCACCCCTCCACTTT. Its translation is CAIGRDPYNSPLHF.

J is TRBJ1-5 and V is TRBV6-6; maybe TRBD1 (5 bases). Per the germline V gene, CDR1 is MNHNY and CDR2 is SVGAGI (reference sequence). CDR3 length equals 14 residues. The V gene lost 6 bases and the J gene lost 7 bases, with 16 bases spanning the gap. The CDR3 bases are TGTGCCAGCAGCCAGGCGGGGACGTTCCAGCCCCAGCATTTT. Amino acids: CASSQAGTFQPQHF.

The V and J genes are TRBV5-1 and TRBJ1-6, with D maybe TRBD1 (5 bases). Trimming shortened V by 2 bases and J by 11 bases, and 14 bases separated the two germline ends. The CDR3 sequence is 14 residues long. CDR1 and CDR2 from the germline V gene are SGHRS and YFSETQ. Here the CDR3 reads CASSLVDTGAPLHF. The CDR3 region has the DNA TGCGCCAGCAGCTTAGTGGACACCGGGGCACCCCTCCACTTT.

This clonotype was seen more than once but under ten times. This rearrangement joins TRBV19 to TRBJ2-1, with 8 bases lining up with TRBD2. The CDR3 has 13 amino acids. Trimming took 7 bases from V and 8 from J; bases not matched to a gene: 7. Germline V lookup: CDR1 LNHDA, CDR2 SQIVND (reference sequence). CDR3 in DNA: TGTGCCAGTATCCCCAGCGGGAGTGATGAGCAGTTCTTC. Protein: CASIPSGSDEQFF.

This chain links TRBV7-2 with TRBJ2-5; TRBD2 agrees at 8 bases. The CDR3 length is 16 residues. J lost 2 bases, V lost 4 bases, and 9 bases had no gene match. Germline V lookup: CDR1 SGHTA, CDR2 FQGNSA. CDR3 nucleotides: TGTGCCAGCAGCTCAGGAGTAGCGGGAAATCAAGAGACCCAGTACTTC. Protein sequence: CASSSGVAGNQETQYF.

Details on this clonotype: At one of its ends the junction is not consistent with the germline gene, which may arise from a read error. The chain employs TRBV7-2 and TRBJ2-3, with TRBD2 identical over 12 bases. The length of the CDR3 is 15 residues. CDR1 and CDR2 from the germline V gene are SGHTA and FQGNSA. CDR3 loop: CGSSLTSGSYRAQYF. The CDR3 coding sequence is TGTGGCAGCAGTCTGACTAGCGGGAGCTATCGAGCGCAGTATTTT.

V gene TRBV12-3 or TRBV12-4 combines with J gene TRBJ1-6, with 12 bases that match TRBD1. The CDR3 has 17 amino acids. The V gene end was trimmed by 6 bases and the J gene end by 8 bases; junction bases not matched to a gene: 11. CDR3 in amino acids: CASSPLPGQGAYSPLHF. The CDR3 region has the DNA TGTGCCAGCAGCCCTCTTCCGGGACAGGGGGCATATTCACCCCTCCACTTT.

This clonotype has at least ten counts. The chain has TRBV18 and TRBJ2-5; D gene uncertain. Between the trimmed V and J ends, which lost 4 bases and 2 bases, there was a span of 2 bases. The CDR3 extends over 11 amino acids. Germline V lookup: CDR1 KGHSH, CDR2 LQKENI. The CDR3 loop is CASSRQETQYF. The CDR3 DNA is TGTGCCAGCTCACGACAAGAGACCCAGTACTTC.

The CDR3: CAISPNRGGEETQYF. The CDR3 region has the DNA TGTGCCATCAGTCCAAACAGGGGAGGCGAAGAGACCCAGTACTTC. J is TRBJ2-5 and V is TRBV10-3; D possibly corresponds to TRBD1 (7 bases). V shed 5 bases and J shed 3 bases, with 16 bases lying between them. The CDR3 sequence is 15 residues long. Germline-derived CDR1 and CDR2 are ENHRY and SYGVKD.

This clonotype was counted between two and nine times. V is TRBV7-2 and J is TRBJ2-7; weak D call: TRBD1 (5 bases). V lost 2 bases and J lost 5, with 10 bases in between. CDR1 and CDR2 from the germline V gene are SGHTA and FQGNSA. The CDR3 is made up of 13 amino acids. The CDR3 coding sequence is TGTGCCAGCAGCTTATTTCAGGGCAACGAGCAGTACTTC. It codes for CASSLFQGNEQYF.

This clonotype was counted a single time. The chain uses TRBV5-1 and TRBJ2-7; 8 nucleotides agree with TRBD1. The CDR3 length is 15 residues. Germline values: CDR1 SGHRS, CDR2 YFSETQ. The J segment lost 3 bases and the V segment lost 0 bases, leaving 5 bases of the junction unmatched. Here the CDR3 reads CASSLGTGKNYEQYF. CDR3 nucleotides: TGCGCCAGCAGCTTGGGGACAGGGAAAAACTACGAGCAGTACTTC.

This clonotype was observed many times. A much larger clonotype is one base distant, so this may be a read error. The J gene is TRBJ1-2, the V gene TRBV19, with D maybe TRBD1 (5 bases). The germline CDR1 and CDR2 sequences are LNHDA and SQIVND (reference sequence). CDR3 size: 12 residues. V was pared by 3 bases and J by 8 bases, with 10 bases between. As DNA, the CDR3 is TGTGCCAGTAGTATCGATAGACAGGGCTACACCTTC. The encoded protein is CASSIDRQGYTF. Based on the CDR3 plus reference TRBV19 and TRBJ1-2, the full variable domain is DGGITQSPKYLFRKEGQNVTLSCEQNLNHDAMYWYRQDPGQGLRLIYYSQIVNDFQKGDIAEGYSVSREKKESFPLTVTSAQKNPTAFYLCASSIDRQGYTFGSGTRLTVV.

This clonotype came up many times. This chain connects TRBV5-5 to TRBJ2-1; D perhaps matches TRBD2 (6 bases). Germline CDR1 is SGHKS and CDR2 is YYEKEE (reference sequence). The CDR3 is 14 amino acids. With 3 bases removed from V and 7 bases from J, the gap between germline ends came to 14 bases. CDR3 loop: CASSSEGPLNEQFF. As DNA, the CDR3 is TGTGCCAGCAGCTCGGAGGGACCCCTGAATGAGCAGTTCTTC.

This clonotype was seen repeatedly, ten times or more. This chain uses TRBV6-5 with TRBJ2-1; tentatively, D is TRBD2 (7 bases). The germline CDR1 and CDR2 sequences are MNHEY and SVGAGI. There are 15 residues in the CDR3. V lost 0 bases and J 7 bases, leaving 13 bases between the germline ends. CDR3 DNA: TGTGCCAGCAGTTACTCGAGGGGGGGGCTTAATGAGCAGTTCTTC. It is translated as CASSYSRGGLNEQFF.

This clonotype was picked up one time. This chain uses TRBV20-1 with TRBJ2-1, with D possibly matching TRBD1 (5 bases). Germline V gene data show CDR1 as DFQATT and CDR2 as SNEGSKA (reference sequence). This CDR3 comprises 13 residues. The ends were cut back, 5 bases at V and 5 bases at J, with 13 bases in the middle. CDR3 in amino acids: CSAPQDQNNEQFF. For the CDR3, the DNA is TGCAGTGCTCCACAGGACCAGAACAATGAGCAGTTCTTC.

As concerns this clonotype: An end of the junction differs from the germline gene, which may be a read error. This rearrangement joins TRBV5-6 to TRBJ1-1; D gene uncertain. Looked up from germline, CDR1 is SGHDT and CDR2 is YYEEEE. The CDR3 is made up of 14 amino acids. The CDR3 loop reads CAGSLIGEATGAFF. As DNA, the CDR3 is TGTGCCGGCAGCTTGATTGGGGAGGCCACTGGAGCTTTCTTT.

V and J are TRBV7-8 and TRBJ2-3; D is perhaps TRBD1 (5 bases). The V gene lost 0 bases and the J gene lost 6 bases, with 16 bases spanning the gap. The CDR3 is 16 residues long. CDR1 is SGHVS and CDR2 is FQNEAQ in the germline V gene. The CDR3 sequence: CASSLALTRAQDTQYF. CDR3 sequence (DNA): TGTGCCAGCAGCTTAGCGCTAACCAGGGCACAGGATACGCAGTATTTT.

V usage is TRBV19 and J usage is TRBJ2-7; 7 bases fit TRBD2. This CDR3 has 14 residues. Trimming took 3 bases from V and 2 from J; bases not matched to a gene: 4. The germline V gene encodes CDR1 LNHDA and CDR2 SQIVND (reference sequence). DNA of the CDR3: TGTGCCAGTAGTATCGGGGGGTTTACCTACGAGCAGTACTTC. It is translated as CASSIGGFTYEQYF.

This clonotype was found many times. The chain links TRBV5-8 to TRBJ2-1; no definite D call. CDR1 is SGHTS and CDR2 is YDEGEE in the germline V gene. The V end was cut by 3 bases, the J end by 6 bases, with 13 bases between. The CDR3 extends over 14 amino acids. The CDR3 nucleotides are TGTGCCAGCAGCTCCGTCCCATCCAGCAATGAGCAGTTCTTC. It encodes CASSSVPSSNEQFF.

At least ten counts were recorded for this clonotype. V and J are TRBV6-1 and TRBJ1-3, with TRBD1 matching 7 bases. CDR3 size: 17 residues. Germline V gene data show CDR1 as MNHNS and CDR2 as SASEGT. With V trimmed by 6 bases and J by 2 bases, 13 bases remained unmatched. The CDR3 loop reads CASRRGREGSAGNTIYF. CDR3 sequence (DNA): TGTGCCAGCAGGAGGGGGCGGGAAGGGAGTGCTGGAAACACCATATATTTT.

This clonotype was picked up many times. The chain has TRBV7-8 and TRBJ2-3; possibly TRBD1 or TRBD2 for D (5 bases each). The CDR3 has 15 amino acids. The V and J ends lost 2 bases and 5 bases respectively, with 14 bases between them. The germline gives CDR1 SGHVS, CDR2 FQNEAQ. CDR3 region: CASSLRVGARDTQYF. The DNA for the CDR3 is TGTGCCAGCAGCTTACGGGTCGGGGCTCGAGATACGCAGTATTTT. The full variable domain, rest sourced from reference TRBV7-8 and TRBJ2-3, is GAGVSQSPRYKVAKRGQDVALRCDPISGHVSLFWYQQALGQGPEFLTYFQNEAQLDKSGLPSDRFFAERPEGSVSTLKIQRTQQEDSAVYLCASSLRVGARDTQYFGPGTRLTVL.

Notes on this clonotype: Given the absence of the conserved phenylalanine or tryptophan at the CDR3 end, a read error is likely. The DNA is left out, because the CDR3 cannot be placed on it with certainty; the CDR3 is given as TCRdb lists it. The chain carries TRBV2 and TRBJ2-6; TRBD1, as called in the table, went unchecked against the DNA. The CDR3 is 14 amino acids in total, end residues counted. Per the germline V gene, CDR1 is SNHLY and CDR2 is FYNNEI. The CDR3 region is CAITGRSSGANVLI.

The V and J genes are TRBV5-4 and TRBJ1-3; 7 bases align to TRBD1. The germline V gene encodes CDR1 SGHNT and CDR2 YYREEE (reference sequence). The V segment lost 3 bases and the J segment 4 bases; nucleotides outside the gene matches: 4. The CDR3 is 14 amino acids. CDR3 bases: TGTGCCAGCAGCTCGCGGGACAGAGGAAACACCATATATTTT. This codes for CASSSRDRGNTIYF.

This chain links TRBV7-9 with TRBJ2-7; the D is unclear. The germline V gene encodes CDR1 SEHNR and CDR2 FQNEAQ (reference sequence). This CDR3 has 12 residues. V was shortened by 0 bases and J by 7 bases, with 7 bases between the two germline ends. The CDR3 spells CASSLANGEQYF. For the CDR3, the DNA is TGTGCCAGCAGCTTAGCGAACGGGGAGCAGTACTTC.

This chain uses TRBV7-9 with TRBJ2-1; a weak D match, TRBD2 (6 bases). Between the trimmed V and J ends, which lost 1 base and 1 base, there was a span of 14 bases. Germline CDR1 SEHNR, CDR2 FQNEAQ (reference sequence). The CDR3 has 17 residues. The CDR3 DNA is TGTGCCAGCAGCTTAGGACACGGGAGTTCTTCCTACAATGAGCAGTTCTTC. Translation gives CASSLGHGSSSYNEQFF.

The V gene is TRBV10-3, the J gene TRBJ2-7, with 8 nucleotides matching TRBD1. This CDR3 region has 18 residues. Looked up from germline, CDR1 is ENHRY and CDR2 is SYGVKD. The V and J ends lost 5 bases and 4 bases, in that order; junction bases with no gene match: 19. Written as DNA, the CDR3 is TGTGCCATCAGTACAGGCCAGGGGGCTGGTACGATGGGGTACGAGCAGTACTTC. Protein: CAISTGQGAGTMGYEQYF.

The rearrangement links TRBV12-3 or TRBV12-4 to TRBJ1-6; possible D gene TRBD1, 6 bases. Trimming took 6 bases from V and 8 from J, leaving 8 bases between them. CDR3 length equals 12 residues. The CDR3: CASRQGHSPLHF. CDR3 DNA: TGTGCCAGCAGACAGGGACATTCACCCCTCCACTTT.

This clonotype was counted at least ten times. CDR3 residues: CASSQHGLAGEGYNEQFF. For the CDR3, the DNA is TGTGCCAGCAGCCAACACGGTCTAGCGGGAGAGGGGTACAATGAGCAGTTCTTC. The chain uses TRBV3-1 and TRBJ2-1, with 10 bases lining up with TRBD2. The germline gives CDR1 LGHDT, CDR2 YNNKEL (reference sequence). With V trimmed by 2 bases and J by 4 bases, 11 bases remained unmatched. CDR3 length: 18 amino acids.